Listed below are T cell receptor beta chains from one sample, sequenced in a study of T cell responses to AZD1222 COVID-19 vaccine. The data were produced by immunoSEQ multiplex PCR, yet TCRdb's version contains in-frame clones alone and is incomplete. Of approximately 90,000 clones listed, about 92% are singletons. The material was peripheral blood, obtained on day 0 of AZD1222 vaccination. The receptors originated from an adult in good health. CDR3s include the opening cysteine and the closing phenylalanine or tryptophan. Each record gives: J gene, V gene, clone size, CDR3 length, D gene, CDR3 DNA, CDR3 protein. D genes are given only for firm matches. The size of a clone is reported for some rows only, either as once, few or many, or as a class for expanded clones.

J: TRBJ1-5; V: TRBV5-5; size: -; length: 17; D: -; DNA: TGTGCCAGCAGCCAGGGTTTTGATGGGTATCGCAATCAGCCCCAGCATTTT; CDR3: CASSQGFDGYRNQPQHF
J: TRBJ2-1; V: TRBV28; size: -; length: 15; D: TRBD2; DNA: TGTGCCAGCAGTTTAAGACTAGCGCTTTACAATGAGCAGTTCTTC; CDR3: CASSLRLALYNEQFF
J: TRBJ2-7; V: TRBV6-2/TRBV6-3; size: -; length: 18; D: -; DNA: TGTGCCAGCAGTTACTCCCCTTCCAGACGGGCGGAACCTTACGAGCAGTACTTC; CDR3: CASSYSPSRRAEPYEQYF
J: TRBJ2-7; V: TRBV12-3/TRBV12-4; size: -; length: 13; D: -; DNA: TGTGCCAGCAGTTTGACCCCTGTCGAGGAGCAGTACTTC; CDR3: CASSLTPVEEQYF
J: TRBJ2-7; V: TRBV28; size: -; length: 17; D: -; DNA: -; CDR3: CASSSSRRGGDSYEQYF
J: TRBJ2-3; V: TRBV15; size: -; length: 14; D: -; DNA: TGTGCCACCAGCAGGGACAGATTAACAGATACGCAGTATTTT; CDR3: CATSRDRLTDTQYF
J: TRBJ2-1; V: TRBV5-6; size: -; length: 12; D: -; DNA: TGTGCCAGCAGCGCATCTTTCCTAGAGCAGTTCTTC; CDR3: CASSASFLEQFF
J: TRBJ1-1; V: TRBV6-5; size: -; length: 16; D: TRBD1; DNA: TGTGCCAGCAGTTCCTTCCCAGGGGGGGTGAACACTGAAGCTTTCTTT; CDR3: CASSSFPGGVNTEAFF
J: TRBJ1-5; V: TRBV19; size: -; length: 15; D: -; DNA: TGTGCCAGTAGTCCTCCCGGGGGGCGCAATCAGCCCCAGCATTTT; CDR3: CASSPPGGRNQPQHF
J: TRBJ1-4; V: TRBV3-1/TRBV3-2; size: -; length: 14; D: -; DNA: TGTGCCAGCAGCCAGGACGGTCTTGTTGAAAAACTGTTTTTT; CDR3: CASSQDGLVEKLFF
J: TRBJ2-7; V: TRBV27; size: -; length: 13; D: TRBD1; DNA: TGTGCCAGCAGAACCGGGACAGTCGGCGAGCAGTACTTC; CDR3: CASRTGTVGEQYF
J: TRBJ1-4; V: TRBV7-2; size: -; length: 15; D: TRBD1; DNA: TGTGCCAGCAGCTCTTCTCCGGGACAGTATGAAAAACTGTTTTTT; CDR3: CASSSSPGQYEKLFF
J: TRBJ2-1; V: TRBV6-5; size: -; length: 14; D: TRBD2; DNA: TGTGCCAGCAGCCCCGGGACTATGAACAATGAGCAGTTCTTC; CDR3: CASSPGTMNNEQFF
J: TRBJ2-2; V: TRBV5-1; size: -; length: 13; D: -; DNA: TGCGCCAGCAGTTCTCAGGACACCGGGGAGCTGTTTTTT; CDR3: CASSSQDTGELFF
J: TRBJ2-5; V: TRBV13; size: -; length: 16; D: TRBD2; DNA: TGTGCCAGCAGCTCCGAATTGACTAGCAGCCAAGAGACCCAGTACTTC; CDR3: CASSSELTSSQETQYF
J: TRBJ1-5; V: TRBV28; size: -; length: 14; D: TRBD1; DNA: TGTGCCAGCAGTTTGACAGGGGAGTTTCAGCCCCAGCATTTT; CDR3: CASSLTGEFQPQHF
J: TRBJ1-4; V: TRBV5-1; size: -; length: 16; D: -; DNA: TGCGCCAGCAGCCCTCGGGCAGGGGATGTGAGTGAAAAACTGTTTTTT; CDR3: CASSPRAGDVSEKLFF
J: TRBJ1-1; V: TRBV7-2; size: -; length: 17; D: -; DNA: TGTGCCAGCAGCATCTACCCCGGACAAGGGGGTAGAACTGAAGCTTTCTTT; CDR3: CASSIYPGQGGRTEAFF
J: TRBJ1-5; V: TRBV10-3; size: -; length: 13; D: -; DNA: TGTGCCATCAGTGGAGACAACAATCAGCCCCAGCATTTT; CDR3: CAISGDNNQPQHF
J: TRBJ2-7; V: TRBV10-3; size: -; length: 16; D: TRBD2; DNA: TGTGCCATCAGTGGATATACTAGCGGGGGGGCCTACGAGCAGTACTTC; CDR3: CAISGYTSGGAYEQYF
J: TRBJ2-5; V: TRBV19; size: -; length: 13; D: -; DNA: TGTGCCAGTAGTATCGGGGGGCGGGAGACCCAGTACTTC; CDR3: CASSIGGRETQYF
J: TRBJ1-5; V: TRBV27; size: -; length: 17; D: -; DNA: TGTGCCAGCAGTTCCCACTTGGGGGGCGTGAGTGGTCAGCCCCAGCATTTT; CDR3: CASSSHLGGVSGQPQHF
J: TRBJ2-1; V: TRBV25-1; size: -; length: 15; D: -; DNA: TGTGCCAGCAGTGTTTTAGGGGTCTCCTACAATGAGCAGTTCTTC; CDR3: CASSVLGVSYNEQFF
J: TRBJ1-2; V: TRBV25-1; size: once; length: 13; D: TRBD1; DNA: TGTGCCAGCAGTGAGGGACAGCAAAATGGCTACACCTTC; CDR3: CASSEGQQNGYTF
J: TRBJ1-1; V: TRBV18; size: -; length: 13; D: -; DNA: TGTGCCAGCTCACCGGGCGGGAACACTGAAGCTTTCTTT; CDR3: CASSPGGNTEAFF
J: TRBJ2-7; V: TRBV7-2; size: -; length: 15; D: -; DNA: TGTGCCAGCAGCTTAGCGTACGGGGTCCTCTACGAGCAGTACTTC; CDR3: CASSLAYGVLYEQYF
J: TRBJ2-3; V: TRBV5-1; size: few; length: 18; D: TRBD2; DNA: TGCGCCAGCAGCATCGGACTAGCGGGAGGGCCCGGCACAGATACGCAGTATTTT; CDR3: CASSIGLAGGPGTDTQYF
J: TRBJ2-2; V: TRBV5-1; size: once; length: 14; D: -; DNA: TGCGCCAGCAGCATTAGCGGATGGGGCGGGGAGCTGTTTTTT; CDR3: CASSISGWGGELFF
J: TRBJ1-1; V: TRBV7-8; size: -; length: 18; D: -; DNA: TGTGCCAGCAGCTTAATCGTCCCAGGGAAGAGTAAGAACACTGAAGCTTTCTTT; CDR3: CASSLIVPGKSKNTEAFF
J: TRBJ2-5; V: TRBV29-1; size: -; length: 13; D: -; DNA: TGCAGCGTTGATCTTCAGGGCAGAGAGACCCAGTACTTC; CDR3: CSVDLQGRETQYF
J: TRBJ1-5; V: TRBV4-1; size: -; length: 15; D: -; DNA: TGCGCCAGCAGCCAGGGGACTTTTGGAGGGGTGCCCCAGCATTTT; CDR3: CASSQGTFGGVPQHF
J: TRBJ2-3; V: TRBV10-3; size: -; length: 14; D: TRBD1; DNA: TGTGCCATCAGCAACAGGGGTACGACAGATACGCAGTATTTT; CDR3: CAISNRGTTDTQYF
J: TRBJ1-6; V: TRBV25-1; size: -; length: 15; D: TRBD1; DNA: TGTGCCAGCAGTCCGGGGACAGGGGGCTTTTCACCCCTCCACTTT; CDR3: CASSPGTGGFSPLHF
J: TRBJ1-1; V: TRBV28; size: -; length: 12; D: -; DNA: TGTGCCAGCATGGGGCAACTCTTTGAAGCTTTCTTT; CDR3: CASMGQLFEAFF
J: TRBJ1-1; V: TRBV2; size: -; length: 12; D: TRBD1; DNA: TGTGCCACCCGACAGGGGAACACTGAAGCTTTCTTT; CDR3: CATRQGNTEAFF
J: TRBJ1-2; V: TRBV6-6; size: -; length: 17; D: -; DNA: TGTGCCAGCAGTCCCATCCCGAACAGTGATTATAACTATGGCTACACCTTC; CDR3: CASSPIPNSDYNYGYTF
J: TRBJ2-4; V: TRBV9; size: -; length: 15; D: -; DNA: TGTGCCAGCAGCGTAGCCCAGGTAGCCAAAAACATTCAGTACTTC; CDR3: CASSVAQVAKNIQYF
J: TRBJ2-1; V: TRBV29-1; size: once; length: 14; D: TRBD2; DNA: TGCAGCGTTCTCCGACTAGCGGCCTACAATGAGCAGTTCTTC; CDR3: CSVLRLAAYNEQFF
J: TRBJ2-1; V: TRBV7-9; size: -; length: 13; D: TRBD2; DNA: TGTGCCAGCAGCCTCGGACTAGCCCATGAGCAGTTCTTC; CDR3: CASSLGLAHEQFF
J: TRBJ1-1; V: TRBV7-2; size: -; length: 15; D: -; DNA: TGTGCCAGCAGCCCGCACCAAGGGGTAACGACTGAAGCTTTCTTT; CDR3: CASSPHQGVTTEAFF
J: TRBJ1-3; V: TRBV9; size: -; length: 14; D: -; DNA: TGTGCCAGCAGCGTTCAAGGGCCTGGAAACACCATATATTTT; CDR3: CASSVQGPGNTIYF
J: TRBJ2-7; V: TRBV27; size: -; length: 16; D: TRBD2; DNA: TGTGCCAGCAGTCCATTGGCGGGGGGGCTTTCCTACGAGCAGTACTTC; CDR3: CASSPLAGGLSYEQYF
J: TRBJ1-2; V: TRBV27; size: -; length: 13; D: -; DNA: TGTGCCAGCAGTTTAGGGTTGGACTATGGCTACACCTTC; CDR3: CASSLGLDYGYTF
J: TRBJ1-2; V: TRBV3-1/TRBV3-2; size: -; length: 11; D: -; DNA: TGTGCCAGCAGCCAAGGGGGGGGCTACACCTTC; CDR3: CASSQGGGYTF
J: TRBJ2-5; V: TRBV20-1; size: -; length: 13; D: TRBD2; DNA: TGCAGTGCTAGTGGGCGGGAGTGGGAGACCCAGTACTTC; CDR3: CSASGREWETQYF
J: TRBJ1-2; V: TRBV6-5; size: -; length: 14; D: TRBD1; DNA: TGTGCCAGCAGTTGGACACAGGGGGCTCGGGGCTACACCTTC; CDR3: CASSWTQGARGYTF
J: TRBJ1-2; V: TRBV4-1; size: -; length: 15; D: -; DNA: TGCGCCAGCAGCCAAGAAAGGACCGCAGTTCAAAGCTACACCTTC; CDR3: CASSQERTAVQSYTF
J: TRBJ1-2; V: TRBV27; size: -; length: 15; D: -; DNA: TGTGCCAGCAGTTTCGTCGGCAGTGTATTCTATGGCTACACCTTC; CDR3: CASSFVGSVFYGYTF
J: TRBJ2-5; V: TRBV28; size: once; length: 17; D: -; DNA: TGTGCCAGCAGTTTAGCCAGGGGGGGATCCCAGTGGGAGACCCAGTACTTC; CDR3: CASSLARGGSQWETQYF
J: TRBJ2-7; V: TRBV2; size: -; length: 13; D: -; DNA: TGTGCCAGCCAGACAGGCTCAGGAGACGAGCAGTACTTC; CDR3: CASQTGSGDEQYF
J: TRBJ2-3; V: TRBV4-1; size: once; length: 15; D: -; DNA: TGCGCCAGCAGCCAAGAGGACGGGGCCACAGATACGCAGTATTTT; CDR3: CASSQEDGATDTQYF
J: TRBJ2-7; V: TRBV27; size: -; length: 14; D: -; DNA: TGTGCCAGCAGTTTAGGACTCCACCACTACGAGCAGTACTTC; CDR3: CASSLGLHHYEQYF
J: TRBJ2-1; V: TRBV11-2; size: -; length: 13; D: -; DNA: TGTGCCAGCAGCTTAGATTTGTACGGTGAGCAGTTCTTC; CDR3: CASSLDLYGEQFF
J: TRBJ2-7; V: TRBV29-1; size: -; length: 13; D: TRBD2; DNA: TGCAGCGTTCCGGGACTAGCGGACTACGAGCAGTACTTC; CDR3: CSVPGLADYEQYF